This T cell receptor (beta chain) was sequenced during a study of T cell responses to AZD1222 COVID-19 vaccine. Libraries were prepared by immunoSEQ multiplex PCR; TCRdb keeps only in-frame clonotypes and omits some of them. The data hold about 140,000 clones, with about 91% observed a single time. There are 12 residues in the CDR3. From germline, CDR1 is MNHEY and CDR2 SVGEGT. Trimming removed 4 bases from V and 14 bases from J; junction bases left unmatched: 8. The V gene is TRBV6-2 or TRBV6-3, the J gene TRBJ2-1, with TRBD2 identical over 7 bases. This sequence originates from an adult who received the AZD1222 COVID-19 vaccine. This specimen consisted of peripheral blood, obtained 28 days after the second AZD1222 dose. CDR3 region: CASSSPGRGEFF. The CDR3 nucleotides read TGTGCCAGCAGTTCTCCAGGGAGGGGTGAGTTCTTC.